Listed below are T cell receptor beta chains from one sample, sequenced in a study of shared clonotypes between healthy human individuals. Clones were read by immunoSEQ multiplex PCR, and TCRdb kept only the in-frame ones, dropping some. The sample yields about 1 million clones, about 75% seen once. Source material: memory CD4+ T cells sorted from blood. The receptors originated from a man between 18 and 35 years old in good health. Each CDR3 is given with its conserved first and last residue. Each record gives: D gene, J gene, clone size, V gene, CDR3 protein, CDR3 DNA. A D gene is named only where the DNA matches it firmly. Size tells how often a clone was seen (once, few, many) or the class of an expanded clone, and some rows leave it out.

D gene: -; J gene: TRBJ2-7; clone size: -; V gene: TRBV6-1; CDR3 protein: CASSEAGLLYEQYF; CDR3 DNA: TGTGCCAGCAGTGAAGCTGGGCTCCTCTACGAGCAGTACTTC
D gene: -; J gene: TRBJ2-7; clone size: -; V gene: TRBV6-5; CDR3 protein: CASSQGTYEQYF; CDR3 DNA: TGTGCCAGCAGCCAGGGGACCTACGAGCAGTACTTC
D gene: -; J gene: TRBJ1-6; clone size: once; V gene: TRBV19; CDR3 protein: CASTRDGPSSSYNSPLHF; CDR3 DNA: TGTGCCAGTACCAGGGACGGTCCCAGCAGCTCCTATAATTCACCCCTCCACTTT
D gene: TRBD1; J gene: TRBJ1-6; clone size: -; V gene: TRBV9; CDR3 protein: CASSVGPGQGDSPLHF; CDR3 DNA: TGTGCCAGCAGCGTTGGACCGGGACAGGGTGATTCACCCCTCCACTTT
D gene: TRBD1; J gene: TRBJ1-4; clone size: -; V gene: TRBV5-1; CDR3 protein: CASSLGRQGINEKLFF; CDR3 DNA: TGCGCCAGCAGCTTGGGCAGACAGGGGATTAATGAAAAACTGTTTTTT
D gene: -; J gene: TRBJ1-2; clone size: many; V gene: TRBV18; CDR3 protein: CASSREQGRMSSSYGYTF; CDR3 DNA: TGTGCCAGCTCACGAGAACAGGGTCGTATGTCCTCGAGCTATGGCTACACCTTC
D gene: TRBD2; J gene: TRBJ2-3; clone size: -; V gene: TRBV7-9; CDR3 protein: CASSFLAGRTDTQYF; CDR3 DNA: TGTGCCAGCAGCTTCCTAGCGGGGCGCACAGATACGCAGTATTTT
D gene: -; J gene: TRBJ2-2; clone size: -; V gene: TRBV28; CDR3 protein: CASKGRLNTGELFF; CDR3 DNA: TGTGCCAGCAAAGGACGGTTGAACACCGGGGAGCTGTTTTTT
D gene: TRBD1; J gene: TRBJ2-4; clone size: -; V gene: TRBV5-1; CDR3 protein: CASSPGTVDIQYF; CDR3 DNA: TGCGCCAGCAGCCCCGGGACAGTGGACATTCAGTACTTC
D gene: -; J gene: TRBJ1-1; clone size: -; V gene: TRBV30; CDR3 protein: CAWSVRGYFGAFF; CDR3 DNA: TGTGCCTGGAGTGTACGAGGGTATTTTGGGGCTTTCTTT
D gene: TRBD1; J gene: TRBJ1-2; clone size: few; V gene: TRBV12-5; CDR3 protein: CASGLVSGGWRNYGYTF; CDR3 DNA: TGTGCTAGTGGTTTGGTCTCAGGGGGCTGGCGGAACTATGGCTACACCTTC
D gene: -; J gene: TRBJ2-7; clone size: -; V gene: TRBV7-9; CDR3 protein: CASSLITGQYEQYF; CDR3 DNA: TGTGCCAGCAGCTTGATTACAGGGCAATACGAGCAGTACTTC
D gene: TRBD1; J gene: TRBJ1-3; clone size: -; V gene: TRBV5-4; CDR3 protein: CASSRGQGPSSGNTIYF; CDR3 DNA: TGTGCCAGCAGCCGCGGACAGGGACCGAGCTCTGGAAACACCATATATTTT
D gene: TRBD1; J gene: TRBJ1-3; clone size: -; V gene: TRBV9; CDR3 protein: CASSVGRTGGNTIYF; CDR3 DNA: TGTGCCAGCAGCGTAGGTCGGACAGGGGGAAACACCATATATTTT
D gene: -; J gene: TRBJ1-1; clone size: -; V gene: TRBV30; CDR3 protein: CAWSGDSDTEAFF; CDR3 DNA: TGTGCCTGGAGCGGTGACAGCGACACTGAAGCTTTCTTT
D gene: -; J gene: TRBJ1-6; clone size: -; V gene: TRBV27; CDR3 protein: CASSLDLTGANNSPLHF; CDR3 DNA: TGTGCCAGCAGTTTAGATCTTACGGGAGCCAATAATTCACCCCTCCACTTT
D gene: TRBD1; J gene: TRBJ1-2; clone size: -; V gene: TRBV19; CDR3 protein: CASSPRDSGPNYGYTF; CDR3 DNA: TGTGCCAGTAGCCCCCGGGACAGCGGCCCTAACTATGGCTACACCTTC
D gene: TRBD2; J gene: TRBJ2-5; clone size: once; V gene: TRBV18; CDR3 protein: CASSGTSGKETQYF; CDR3 DNA: TGTGCCAGCTCAGGGACTAGCGGTAAAGAGACCCAGTACTTC
D gene: -; J gene: TRBJ2-7; clone size: -; V gene: TRBV19; CDR3 protein: CASSTYRAVEQYF; CDR3 DNA: TGTGCCAGTAGTACTTACAGAGCGGTCGAGCAGTACTTC
D gene: -; J gene: TRBJ1-4; clone size: -; V gene: TRBV6-5; CDR3 protein: CASRRDTSNEKLFF; CDR3 DNA: TGTGCCAGCAGAAGGGACACCAGTAATGAAAAACTGTTTTTT
D gene: -; J gene: TRBJ2-7; clone size: -; V gene: TRBV14; CDR3 protein: CASSQERHLKYF; CDR3 DNA: TGTGCCAGCAGCCAAGAAAGACATCTGAAGTACTTC
D gene: -; J gene: TRBJ2-2; clone size: -; V gene: TRBV12-5; CDR3 protein: CASGWGAVDTGELFF; CDR3 DNA: TGTGCTAGTGGTTGGGGCGCAGTAGACACCGGGGAGCTGTTTTTT
D gene: -; J gene: TRBJ1-3; clone size: -; V gene: TRBV2; CDR3 protein: CASQPGTPYSGNTIYF; CDR3 DNA: TGTGCCAGCCAGCCGGGGACACCGTACTCTGGAAACACCATATATTTT
D gene: TRBD1; J gene: TRBJ1-1; clone size: -; V gene: TRBV11-2; CDR3 protein: CASSYGQGIYNEAFF; CDR3 DNA: TGTGCCAGCAGCTACGGACAGGGGATCTATAATGAAGCTTTCTTT
D gene: TRBD1; J gene: TRBJ2-5; clone size: once; V gene: TRBV18; CDR3 protein: CASSLGTGTQETQYF; CDR3 DNA: TGTGCCAGCTCACTAGGGACAGGAACACAAGAGACCCAGTACTTC
D gene: TRBD1; J gene: TRBJ1-5; clone size: -; V gene: TRBV5-1; CDR3 protein: CASSVTGGTGPQHF; CDR3 DNA: TGCGCCAGCAGCGTGACAGGGGGAACCGGGCCCCAGCATTTT
D gene: -; J gene: TRBJ2-1; clone size: few; V gene: TRBV28; CDR3 protein: CASSSAGRSDNEQFF; CDR3 DNA: TGTGCCAGCAGTTCAGCGGGTCGGTCCGACAATGAGCAGTTCTTC
D gene: TRBD1; J gene: TRBJ2-5; clone size: -; V gene: TRBV11-3; CDR3 protein: CASSTGTGEETQYF; CDR3 DNA: TGTGCCAGCAGCACAGGGACAGGGGAGGAGACCCAGTACTTC
D gene: -; J gene: TRBJ1-3; clone size: -; V gene: TRBV4-1; CDR3 protein: CASSQARINSPPSGNTIYF; CDR3 DNA: TGCGCCAGCAGCCAAGCCAGGATCAACTCTCCCCCCTCTGGAAACACCATATATTTT
D gene: -; J gene: TRBJ2-2; clone size: few; V gene: TRBV6-5; CDR3 protein: CASSYLGAELFF; CDR3 DNA: TGTGCCAGCAGTTACCTTGGGGCGGAGCTGTTTTTT
D gene: -; J gene: TRBJ2-4; clone size: few; V gene: TRBV5-1; CDR3 protein: CASSPRGTPTGDKNIQYF; CDR3 DNA: TGCGCCAGCAGCCCGAGAGGGACTCCAACGGGGGACAAAAACATTCAGTACTTC
D gene: TRBD1; J gene: TRBJ1-3; clone size: -; V gene: TRBV4-1; CDR3 protein: CASSQQGAGGNTIYF; CDR3 DNA: TGCGCCAGCAGCCAACAGGGGGCAGGTGGAAACACCATATATTTT
D gene: -; J gene: TRBJ2-1; clone size: -; V gene: TRBV7-5; CDR3 protein: CARSLFCGRYNEQFF; CDR3 DNA: TGTGCCAGAAGCTTGTTTTGCGGGAGGTACAATGAGCAGTTCTTC
D gene: -; J gene: TRBJ1-1; clone size: few; V gene: TRBV4-3; CDR3 protein: CASSLGLMNTEAFF; CDR3 DNA: TGCGCCAGCAGCCTTGGACTGATGAACACTGAAGCTTTCTTT
D gene: -; J gene: TRBJ2-1; clone size: -; V gene: TRBV25-1; CDR3 protein: CASSESGISYNEQFF; CDR3 DNA: TGTGCCAGCAGTGAGTCTGGTATCTCCTACAATGAGCAGTTCTTC
D gene: -; J gene: TRBJ2-7; clone size: -; V gene: TRBV10-3; CDR3 protein: CAISESTTVYEQYF; CDR3 DNA: TGTGCCATCAGTGAGTCGACGACAGTCTACGAGCAGTACTTC
D gene: TRBD2; J gene: TRBJ2-5; clone size: -; V gene: TRBV5-1; CDR3 protein: CASSTRRDYVETQYF; CDR3 DNA: TGCGCCAGCAGCACCCGCAGGGACTACGTCGAGACCCAGTACTTC
D gene: -; J gene: TRBJ1-2; clone size: -; V gene: TRBV6-1; CDR3 protein: CASDAGSAGYTF; CDR3 DNA: TGTGCCAGCGATGCCGGGTCTGCTGGCTACACCTTC
D gene: TRBD2; J gene: TRBJ2-5; clone size: -; V gene: TRBV2; CDR3 protein: CASRGLADQETQYF; CDR3 DNA: TGTGCCAGCAGGGGACTAGCGGACCAAGAGACCCAGTACTTC
D gene: -; J gene: TRBJ1-2; clone size: -; V gene: TRBV27; CDR3 protein: CASSSGSYGYTF; CDR3 DNA: TGTGCCAGCAGTTCAGGGAGCTATGGCTACACCTTC
D gene: TRBD2; J gene: TRBJ2-1; clone size: -; V gene: TRBV5-1; CDR3 protein: CASSRRTSGDEQFF; CDR3 DNA: TGCGCCAGCAGCCGCCGGACTAGCGGGGATGAGCAGTTCTTC
D gene: -; J gene: TRBJ2-7; clone size: few; V gene: TRBV10-1; CDR3 protein: CASSAPIYF; CDR3 DNA: TGCGCCAGCAGTGCCCCCATTTACTTC